These 23 T cell receptor beta chains share one sample of origin, sequenced in a study of blood T cells in healthy people across ages. Primed by a sample-barcoded 5' primer and a J-beta primer mix, a second PCR proceeded for roughly 7 to 12 cycles. TCRdb re-called the 5' RACE reads through MiXCR, storing one row per CDR3 protein. The sample yields roughly 1,300,000 distinct CDR3 sequences, around 55% seen once. Sequenced: blood. Receptors were obtained from a man between 18 and 35 years old in good health.

The V and J genes are TRBV12-5 and TRBJ1-1, with 7 bases lining up with TRBD1. The V segment lost 4 bases and the J segment 5 bases; nucleotides outside the gene matches: 10. The CDR3 runs 15 residues. Germline CDR1 is LGHNT and CDR2 is FRNRAP. The CDR3 protein is CASGWADRAITEAFF. The DNA of the CDR3 is TGTGCTAGTGGTTGGGCTGACAGGGCTATAACTGAAGCTTTCTTT.

This clonotype has just a few counts. The chain couples TRBV6-2 or TRBV6-3 to TRBJ2-5, with 8 bases aligning to TRBD1. Germline lookup yields CDR1 MNHEY and CDR2 SVGEGT. The V segment lost 2 bases and the J segment 2 bases; nucleotides outside the gene matches: 7. CDR3 size: 16 residues. The CDR3 bases are TGTGCCAGCAGTTACCTACCGACAGGGGAGCAAGAGACCCAGTACTTC. It yields the protein CASSYLPTGEQETQYF.

This chain links TRBV15 with TRBJ1-2; TRBD1 might be the D (6 bases). CDR1 is LNHNV and CDR2 is YYDKDF in the germline V gene (reference sequence). The CDR3 consists of 14 residues. The germline V and J ends were trimmed by 1 base and 8 bases, with 14 bases remaining between them. The CDR3 DNA reads as TGTGCCACCAGCAGAGTAACAGGGTTGGGCGGCTACACCTTC. Encoded protein: CATSRVTGLGGYTF.

The chain recombines TRBV6-2 or TRBV6-3 with TRBJ2-5; D possibly matches TRBD1 or TRBD2 (5 bases each). V shed 0 bases and J shed 3 bases, with 8 bases lying between them. The CDR3 covers 14 residues. Germline V gene sequence: CDR1 MNHEY, CDR2 SVGEGT. The DNA for the CDR3 is TGTGCCAGCAGTTACTCGGGGGTGAAAGAGACCCAGTACTTC. It yields the protein CASSYSGVKETQYF.

The chain employs TRBV25-1 and TRBJ2-1; 8 bases fit TRBD2. The CDR3 is made up of 15 amino acids. Germline assignment: CDR1 MGHDK and CDR2 SYGVNS. V was pared by 6 bases and J by 8 bases, with 12 bases of the junction left unmatched. CDR3 sequence reads: CASSVGTSLSDEQFF. Here the CDR3 DNA reads TGTGCCAGCAGCGTTGGGACTAGTTTATCGGATGAGCAGTTCTTC.

Turning to this clonotype: A single base separates this from a much larger clone, so it may be a read error. The J gene is TRBJ2-1, the V gene TRBV4-2; D perhaps matches TRBD2 (7 bases). The CDR3 has 17 residues. The germline V gene has CDR1 LGHNA and CDR2 YNFKEQ. Trimming removed 0 bases from V and 10 bases from J, with 22 bases in between. The CDR3 protein is CASSQDLAGAASIEQFF. In nucleotides, the CDR3 is TGTGCCAGCAGCCAAGACCTTGCGGGGGCAGCCTCCATCGAGCAGTTCTTC.

The V gene is TRBV9, the J gene TRBJ2-3, with 7 bases matching TRBD2. With V trimmed by 6 bases and J by 3 bases, 13 bases remained unmatched. The CDR3 covers 16 residues. Germline-derived CDR1 and CDR2 are SGDLS and YYNGEE. The CDR3 DNA sequence: TGTGCCAGCACGGGGAGGGGAGGGGCGCGTACAGATACGCAGTATTTT. It yields the protein CASTGRGGARTDTQYF. Full variable domain (remainder filled in from reference TRBV9 and TRBJ2-3): DSGVTQTPKHLITATGQRVTLRCSPRSGDLSVYWYQQSLDQGLQFLIQYYNGEERAKGNILERFSAQQFPDLHSELNLSSLELGDSALYFCASTGRGGARTDTQYFGPGTRLTVL.

V usage is TRBV29-1 and J usage is TRBJ2-4, with D perhaps being TRBD1 or TRBD2 (6 bases each). The CDR3 covers 19 residues. Germline V gene sequence: CDR1 SQVTM, CDR2 ANQGSEA. The V end lost 4 bases, the J end lost 0 bases, and 25 bases lay between the germline ends. CDR3: CSVVERGARVKLAKNIQYF. CDR3 nucleotides: TGCAGCGTTGTCGAAAGGGGGGCCAGGGTAAAACTAGCCAAAAACATTCAGTACTTC.

As to this clonotype: The junction departs from the called germline gene at one end, perhaps through a read error. The V and J genes are TRBV9 and TRBJ1-2; D unresolved. From germline, CDR1 is SGDLS and CDR2 YYNGEE. The CDR3 has 13 amino acids. Written as DNA, the CDR3 is TGTGCCAGCAACGTAGCTCAGAACTATGGCTACACCTTC. Translating it yields CASNVAQNYGYTF.

This clonotype has just a few counts. V usage is TRBV29-1 and J usage is TRBJ2-7, with D tentatively TRBD2 (5 bases). Between the trimmed V and J ends, which lost 4 bases and 0 bases, there was a span of 7 bases. This CDR3 is built from 12 residues. Germline CDR1 SQVTM, CDR2 ANQGSEA. The CDR3 DNA sequence: TGCAGCGTTGCTGCGGGCTCCTACGAGCAGTACTTC. Translated, it gives CSVAAGSYEQYF.

This clonotype was seen more than once but under ten times. The chain combines TRBV7-2 with TRBJ1-5; no reliable D call. Trimming left V 5 bases short and J 4 bases short, with 9 bases between. This CDR3 comprises 13 residues. Germline assignment: CDR1 SGHTA and CDR2 FQGNSA. The CDR3 DNA reads as TGTGCCAGCAGCGTCCGGGTTAATCAGCCCCAGCATTTT. It is translated as CASSVRVNQPQHF.

This chain uses TRBV7-2 with TRBJ2-7, with 7 bases that match TRBD1. This CDR3 has 15 residues. From germline, CDR1 is SGHTA and CDR2 FQGNSA. J was trimmed by 2 bases and V by 5 bases; bases with no gene match: 9. The CDR3 DNA reads as TGTGCCAGCAGCCCCCAGGGGGTGACGACCTACGAGCAGTACTTC. This translates into CASSPQGVTTYEQYF. Supplemented by reference TRBV7-2 and TRBJ2-7, the full variable domain reads GAGVSQSPSNKVTEKGKDVELRCDPISGHTALYWYRQSLGQGLEFLIYFQGNSAPDKSGLPSDRFSAERTGGSVSTLTIQRTQQEDSAVYLCASSPQGVTTYEQYFGPGTRLTVT.

The chain couples TRBV15 to TRBJ2-7; TRBD2 might be the D (6 bases). V was trimmed by 3 bases and J by 4 bases, leaving 16 bases between them. The CDR3 consists of 15 residues. CDR1 and CDR2 from the germline V gene are LNHNV and YYDKDF (reference sequence). Here the CDR3 reads CATSSSSAMRYEQYF. The CDR3 DNA sequence: TGTGCCACCAGCAGCTCTAGCGCCATGAGATACGAGCAGTACTTC.

On this clonotype: A junction end diverges from the germline sequence, so it may reflect a read error. The rearrangement links TRBV6-6 to TRBJ2-3, with TRBD2 identical over 11 bases. This CDR3 is built from 14 residues. The germline V gene has CDR1 MNHNY and CDR2 SVGAGI (reference sequence). The CDR3 sequence: CASRLTSGSYEQYF. The CDR3 DNA reads as TGTGCCAGCAGACTAACTAGCGGGAGTTACGAGCAGTACTTT.

The chain links TRBV6-5 to TRBJ2-1; 10 nucleotides agree with TRBD2. Germline lookup yields CDR1 MNHEY and CDR2 SVGAGI. The V segment lost 2 bases and the J segment 10 bases; nucleotides outside the gene matches: 17. This CDR3 is 18 amino acids long. The CDR3 DNA sequence: TGTGCCAGCAGTTACGCTCCTAGCGGGGGACCCTACTCCTACGAGCAGTTCTTC. Translation: CASSYAPSGGPYSYEQFF.

The J gene is TRBJ2-3, the V gene TRBV7-6; D gene ambiguous. Germline V lookup: CDR1 SGHVS, CDR2 FNYEAQ. CDR3 length: 17 amino acids. The V and J ends lost 0 bases and 0 bases respectively, with 13 bases between them. The CDR3: CASSLAVKDSSTDTQYF. The CDR3 bases are TGTGCCAGCAGCTTAGCCGTGAAAGACTCTAGCACAGATACGCAGTATTTT.

The rearrangement joins TRBV7-2 to TRBJ2-7, with unresolved D. V was shortened by 5 bases and J by 3 bases, with 11 bases between the two germline ends. Germline loops: CDR1 SGHTA, CDR2 FQGNSA. The CDR3 consists of 13 residues. The CDR3 protein is CASSPRVIYEQYF. As DNA, the CDR3 is TGTGCCAGCAGCCCAAGGGTTATCTACGAGCAGTACTTC.

The chain is built from TRBV3-1 and TRBJ2-7, with D possibly being TRBD2 (6 bases). V was clipped by 2 bases and J by 0 bases, with 11 bases between them. CDR1 and CDR2 (germline): LGHDT, YNNKEL (reference sequence). This CDR3 region has 15 residues. The CDR3 DNA is TGTGCCAGCAGCCAACGACTAGGGTTCTCCTACGAGCAGTACTTC. Its protein is CASSQRLGFSYEQYF.

The chain couples TRBV10-3 to TRBJ2-5; 9 positions match TRBD1. Germline lookup yields CDR1 ENHRY and CDR2 SYGVKD. The CDR3 consists of 16 residues. V was clipped by 10 bases and J by 1 base; unmatched bases: 13. The CDR3 nucleotides are TGTGCCAGCGCCCCGGACAGGGGAAGACCCCAAGAGACCCAGTACTTC. It yields the protein CASAPDRGRPQETQYF.

The chain carries TRBV29-1 and TRBJ2-1, with 9 bases matching TRBD2. This CDR3 is built from 14 residues. The ends lost 1 base at V and 5 bases at J; junction bases unmatched: 3. In germline, CDR1 is SQVTM, CDR2 ANQGSEA. The CDR3 protein is CSVEGSSGNNEQFF. The CDR3 nucleotides are TGCAGCGTTGAAGGGTCTAGCGGGAACAATGAGCAGTTCTTC.

The chain has TRBV5-1 and TRBJ2-7, with 10 bases that match TRBD2. The trim removed 3 bases at V and 7 bases at J, leaving 10 bases unmatched. Germline-derived CDR1 and CDR2 are SGHRS and YFSETQ. CDR3 length: 15 amino acids. The CDR3 sequence is CASSYVLAGEAEQYF. The CDR3 nucleotides read TGCGCCAGCAGCTACGTCCTAGCGGGAGAGGCGGAGCAGTACTTC.

This clonotype was seen more than once but under ten times. For the CDR3, the DNA is TGCAGTGCTAGAGATGCAGGGAGTTCCACAGATACGCAGTATTTT. Protein product: CSARDAGSSTDTQYF. V usage is TRBV20-1 and J usage is TRBJ2-3, with D perhaps given as TRBD1 or TRBD2 (5 bases each). CDR1 is DFQATT and CDR2 is SNEGSKA in the germline V gene (reference sequence). The ends were cut back, 0 bases at V and 2 bases at J, with 12 bases in the middle. The CDR3 runs to 15 residues.

The J gene is TRBJ1-5, the V gene TRBV30; D perhaps matches TRBD1 (6 bases). CDR3 length: 13 residues. Trimming shortened V by 5 bases and J by 3 bases, and 11 bases separated the two germline ends. Germline V CDR1 and CDR2: GTSNPN, SVGIG (reference sequence). CDR3 residues: CAWGQSDNQPQHF. CDR3 sequence (DNA): TGTGCCTGGGGACAGTCTGACAATCAGCCCCAGCATTTT.